This TCR beta chain is from a study of CD8 T cells in ankylosing spondylitis. Overall study findings and caveats: Blood of patients with ankylosing spondylitis appeared to be characterized by a TCR beta motif of several highly homologous variants.

Quantitative 5'-RACE with molecular barcodes generated TCR beta libraries. MiXCR, run by TCRdb on the 5' RACE reads, gives a single entry per CDR3 protein. The sample consists of around 390,000 distinct CDR3 sequences, about 22% of them appearing once. Regarding this clonotype: Its antigen is not known.

The CDR3 covers 13 residues. Trimming removed 3 bases at V and 4 bases at J, with 10 bases between. Germline V CDR1 and CDR2: DFQATT, SNEGSKA (reference sequence). Sample: blood, either unsorted or a sorted T cell fraction (not recorded which). The clonotype comes from a male donor with ankylosing spondylitis. The chain carries TRBV20-1 and TRBJ2-1; D ambiguous. The CDR3 nucleotides are TGCAGTGCTAGCCGTCCGAGGTACAATGAGCAGTTCTTC. It encodes CSASRPRYNEQFF.